The rows below give T cell receptor beta chains drawn from one sample of a study of CD8 T cells in Susac syndrome. Using its own MiXCR run on the immunoSEQ multiplex PCR reads, TCRdb lists one record per CDR3 protein. The table lists some 190,000 distinct CDR3 sequences, 94% of them singletons. The material sequenced was CD4+ T cells from PBMCs. Receptors were obtained from a human donor with Susac syndrome. Each CDR3 is given with its conserved first and last residue. D genes are given only for firm matches. Part of the rows lack a size; the others show once, few, many or a class for expanded clones.

J gene	clone size	CDR3 length	D gene	V gene	CDR3 protein	CDR3 DNA
TRBJ2-1	.	15	.	TRBV7-3	CASGPDGMSHNEQFF	TGTGCCAGCGGGCCGGATGGAATGTCTCACAATGAGCAGTTCTTC
TRBJ1-2	.	15	.	TRBV18	CASSPKDGFNYGYTF	TGTGCCAGCTCACCCAAGGACGGGTTTAACTATGGCTACACCTTC
TRBJ2-7	.	15	TRBD1	TRBV19	CASSFAGTGEYEQYF	TGTGCCAGTAGTTTTGCCGGGACAGGAGAATACGAGCAGTACTTC
TRBJ2-1	.	15	.	TRBV9	CASSVGPTAYNEQFF	TGTGCCAGCAGCGTAGGCCCAACGGCCTACAATGAGCAGTTCTTC
TRBJ2-4	.	15	TRBD1	TRBV7-2	CASSPGQFSKNIQYF	TGTGCCAGCAGCCCGGGACAGTTCTCCAAAAACATTCAGTACTTC
TRBJ1-1	.	16	TRBD1	TRBV4-1	CASSQTDRGFTTEAFF	TGCGCCAGCAGCCAAACCGACAGGGGGTTTACCACTGAAGCTTTCTTT
TRBJ2-1	.	18	.	TRBV5-1	CASSLDLAVSGFGNEQFF	TGCGCCAGCAGCTTGGACCTGGCGGTTTCGGGTTTCGGGAATGAGCAGTTCTTC
TRBJ1-6	.	17	.	TRBV12-3/TRBV12-4	CASSSGPAGVINSPLHF	TGTGCCAGCAGTTCAGGACCTGCGGGGGTAATTAATTCACCCCTCCACTTT
TRBJ1-5	.	15	TRBD1	TRBV28	CASQGVGYSNQPQHF	TGTGCCAGCCAGGGGGTGGGATATAGCAATCAGCCCCAGCATTTT
TRBJ2-3	.	16	TRBD2	TRBV29-1	CSVHRGLAGFTDTQYF	TGCAGCGTCCATAGAGGACTAGCGGGGTTCACAGATACGCAGTATTTT
TRBJ1-1	.	14	.	TRBV5-6	CASSLRRGFTEAFF	TGTGCCAGCAGCTTACGCAGGGGATTCACTGAAGCTTTCTTT
TRBJ2-3	.	14	.	TRBV30	CAWNRVEGTDTQYF	TGTGCCTGGAACAGGGTTGAGGGCACAGATACGCAGTATTTT
TRBJ1-2	.	14	.	TRBV6-2/TRBV6-3	CASSYVSQSYGYTF	TGTGCCAGCAGTTACGTTTCCCAGAGCTATGGCTACACCTTC
TRBJ2-1	.	17	TRBD2	TRBV19	CASSRGGGGDSMYEQFF	TGTGCCAGTAGTAGGGGTGGCGGGGGGGATTCTATGTATGAGCAGTTCTTC
TRBJ1-2	.	15	.	TRBV21-1	CASSSHGHPERGYTF	TGTGCCAGCAGCTCCCACGGGCATCCTGAGAGAGGCTACACCTTC
TRBJ1-2	.	14	.	TRBV15	CATSRKTGDYGYTF	TGTGCCACCAGCAGGAAGACAGGCGACTATGGCTACACCTTC
TRBJ1-1	.	14	TRBD1	TRBV5-6	CASSYGQGLTEAFF	TGTGCCAGCAGCTACGGACAGGGGCTCACTGAAGCTTTCTTT
TRBJ2-3	.	13	.	TRBV7-2	CASSSRSGDTQYF	TGTGCCAGCAGCTCCCGATCCGGGGATACGCAGTATTTT
TRBJ1-2	.	14	.	TRBV7-3	CASSPGALGGGYTF	TGTGCCAGCAGCCCCGGAGCCTTAGGGGGTGGCTACACCTTC
TRBJ1-5	.	15	TRBD1	TRBV12-3/TRBV12-4	CASSFTGQPNGPQHF	TGTGCCAGCAGTTTCACGGGACAGCCCAATGGGCCCCAGCATTTT
TRBJ2-6	.	16	.	TRBV30	CAWSVLGFSGANVLTF	TGTGCCTGGAGTGTACTGGGATTCTCTGGGGCCAACGTCCTGACTTTC
TRBJ1-3	.	14	.	TRBV6-5	CASSPKGDGNTIYF	TGTGCCAGCAGCCCTAAAGGGGACGGAAACACCATATATTTT
TRBJ2-7	.	15	.	TRBV6-2/TRBV6-3	CASSPDPASSYEQYF	TGTGCCAGCAGCCCGGACCCAGCTTCATCCTACGAGCAGTACTTC
TRBJ2-2	.	12	TRBD2	TRBV12-3/TRBV12-4	CASNRGAGELFF	TGTGCCAGCAACCGGGGGGCCGGGGAGCTGTTTTTT
TRBJ1-2	.	13	.	TRBV12-3/TRBV12-4	CASSLVGADGYTF	TGTGCCAGCAGTTTAGTAGGGGCGGATGGCTACACCTTC
TRBJ2-5	few	10	.	TRBV2	CASSLETQYF	TGTGCCAGCAGCTTAGAGACCCAGTACTTC
TRBJ1-4	.	13	TRBD1	TRBV30	CAYKQDRAEKLFF	TGTGCCTATAAACAGGACAGGGCTGAAAAACTGTTTTTT
TRBJ1-5	.	17	.	TRBV4-1	CASSQGSLGFSNQPQHF	TGCGCCAGCAGCCAAGGGAGCCTCGGGTTCAGCAATCAGCCCCAGCATTTT
TRBJ1-2	.	16	.	TRBV20-1	CTPLGTQGKPNYGYTF	TGCACACCTCTTGGGACCCAGGGGAAACCTAACTATGGCTACACCTTC
TRBJ1-1	.	13	.	TRBV29-1	CSCSSASGTEAFF	TGCAGCTGTAGCTCGGCCTCCGGCACTGAAGCTTTCTTT
TRBJ2-7	.	11	.	TRBV30	CAWRSLYEQYF	TGTGCCTGGAGGTCCCTCTACGAGCAGTACTTC
TRBJ1-5	.	19	.	TRBV5-6	CASSLAGPGSGLGNQPQHF	TGTGCCAGCAGCTTGGCTGGGCCAGGGTCCGGTTTGGGCAATCAGCCCCAGCATTTT
TRBJ2-6	.	14	.	TRBV30	CAWSVQGTANVLTF	TGTGCCTGGAGTGTACAAGGCACTGCCAACGTCCTGACTTTC
TRBJ2-1	.	15	TRBD1	TRBV7-2	CASSFGQGIYNEQFF	TGTGCCAGCAGCTTCGGACAGGGTATATACAATGAGCAGTTCTTC
TRBJ2-2	.	18	TRBD1	TRBV4-3	CASSQIVTGGSNTGELFF	TGCGCCAGCAGCCAAATCGTGACAGGGGGCTCGAACACCGGGGAGCTGTTTTTT
TRBJ1-6	.	16	.	TRBV6-1	CASMGHASSYNSPLHF	TGTGCCAGCATGGGGCACGCAAGCTCCTATAATTCACCCCTCCACTTT
TRBJ1-6	.	16	TRBD1	TRBV20-1	CSARLGQGYNNSPLHF	TGCAGTGCTAGACTAGGACAGGGCTATAATAATTCACCCCTCCACTTT
TRBJ1-5	.	13	.	TRBV7-2	CASSLFEAEAQHF	TGTGCCAGCAGCCTCTTTGAGGCAGAGGCCCAGCATTTT
TRBJ1-1	.	13	.	TRBV6-2/TRBV6-3	CASSFTGNTEAFF	TGTGCCAGCAGTTTCACAGGGAACACTGAAGCTTTCTTT
TRBJ1-2	.	16	TRBD1	TRBV10-3	CAISASGTGGDYGYTF	TGTGCCATCAGTGCGTCCGGGACAGGGGGTGACTATGGCTACACCTTC
TRBJ1-1	.	13	.	TRBV6-1	CASTLTWGAEAFF	TGTGCCAGCACCTTAACGTGGGGCGCTGAAGCTTTCTTT
TRBJ1-5	.	14	.	TRBV15	CATSREFTNQPQHF	TGTGCCACCAGCAGGGAGTTCACCAATCAGCCCCAGCATTTT
TRBJ1-4	.	14	.	TRBV5-6	CASSLAGVGEKLFF	TGTGCCAGCAGCTTGGCGGGGGTTGGTGAAAAACTGTTTTTT
TRBJ1-2	once	12	.	TRBV29-1	CSVEWQGSGYTF	TGCAGCGTTGAGTGGCAGGGGTCGGGCTACACCTTC
TRBJ2-1	.	16	.	TRBV20-1	CSATPQGGGAYNEQFF	TGCAGTGCTACGCCACAGGGCGGGGGTGCCTACAATGAGCAGTTCTTC
TRBJ2-1	.	16	.	TRBV11-2	CASGPIGPRSYNEQFF	TGTGCCAGCGGACCTATTGGGCCTCGCTCCTACAATGAGCAGTTCTTC
TRBJ1-1	.	11	.	TRBV24-1	CATSVRGQAFF	TGTGCCACCTCAGTTCGGGGGCAGGCTTTCTTT
TRBJ2-4	once	22	.	TRBV21-1	CASSKGDNRDYQVRVAKNIQYF	TGTGCCAGCAGCAAAGGGGACAACCGGGACTACCAAGTACGAGTAGCCAAAAACATTCAGTACTTC
TRBJ1-1	.	13	.	TRBV5-1	CASVRAANTEAFF	TGCGCCAGCGTCCGGGCGGCGAACACTGAAGCTTTCTTT
TRBJ2-7	.	14	TRBD1	TRBV12-3/TRBV12-4	CASSSWDRTYEQYF	TGTGCCAGCAGTTCTTGGGACAGGACCTACGAGCAGTACTTC
TRBJ1-1	.	14	.	TRBV7-2	CASSLAVTNTEAFF	TGTGCCAGCAGCTTAGCGGTGACGAACACTGAAGCTTTCTTT
TRBJ1-5	.	15	.	TRBV4-3	CASSQEAGGNQPQHF	TGCGCCAGCAGCCAAGAGGCAGGGGGCAATCAGCCCCAGCATTTT
TRBJ1-1	.	11	.	TRBV5-4	CASSMSTEAFF	TGTGCCAGCAGCATGAGCACTGAAGCTTTCTTT